One TCR beta chain is described in this entry. This sample is part of a study of radiation and T cells in renal cell carcinoma. The method was immunoSEQ multiplex PCR; TCRdb's version includes in-frame clones alone and lacks a portion of them. The sample carries about 95,000 clones, 65% to 90% recorded once. Germline CDR1 and CDR2: LNHNV and YYDKDF (reference sequence). With 5 bases removed from V and 4 bases from J, the gap between germline ends came to 9 bases. The CDR3 covers 13 residues. Time point denoted: baseline pretreatment blood. The treatment is: 15 Gy SBRT to primary tumor, nephrectomy 4 weeks later. After SBRT, blood was collected at 2 and 4 weeks, plus baseline.

V gene TRBV15 combines with J gene TRBJ1-5; D gene unclear. The TCR was taken from a middle-aged man with renal cell carcinoma. Source: blood, taken from a patient whose treatment included radiotherapy and nephrectomy. The CDR3 DNA reads as TGTGCCACCAGCGGGGAGAGGAATCAGCCCCAGCATTTT. This gives the protein CATSGERNQPQHF.